This record looks at one TCR beta chain sequence and its context. The data were produced by immunoSEQ multiplex PCR, yet TCRdb's version contains in-frame clones alone and is incomplete. The sample has more than 150,000 clones, roughly 91% seen once. These data come from a study of control samples from healthy donors and cancer patients. V was shortened by 0 bases and J by 4 bases, with 18 bases between the two germline ends. There are 17 residues in the CDR3. From germline, CDR1 is LGHNA and CDR2 YNFKEQ. The sequenced sample consisted of blood. J is TRBJ1-2 and V is TRBV4-2; perhaps TRBD1 as D (5 bases). This TCR was sampled from a man younger than 30 in good health. CDR3 bases: TGTGCCAGCAGCCAAGATTCGGGGCTCCCAGGATTCTATGGCTACACCTTC. Protein product: CASSQDSGLPGFYGYTF.